Detailed here is one T cell receptor beta chain. What it binds is not known. Mismatch with germline at one junction end may stem from a read error. RNA and DNA were co-extracted from about 19-30 mg of unsorted bulk tissue. Every tumor sample had over 85% viable tumor cells. The source of the sample is a study of tumor-infiltrating lymphocytes in primary liver carcinoma. Overall study context: Each of the growths was stage T1-T3 N0M0, extending about 4.2 to 10 cm across.

Priming with a constant-region primer yielded TCR beta cDNA from about 480 ng total RNA. Three rounds of nested multiplex PCR with slightly modified ARM-PCR produced TCR beta libraries. From the multiplex PCR reads, TCRdb called clonotypes with MiXCR, one entry per CDR3 protein. The sample gives 50,000 to 70,000 distinct CDR3 sequences, less than 85% of which show up once; approximately 52% is in the top ten. Regarding the study as a whole: Tumor-adjacent and tumor-blood pairs displayed less overlap than did pairs of tumor regions. Tumor tissue displayed a significantly greater top-250-clone fraction than blood (p = 0.039).

The source of this sequence is a man aged 40-50 years with primary liver carcinoma and hepatitis B virus infection. The sequencing input was liver tumor tissue from sampling region 2. This sample's subset: tumor region T2, inferior pole.

The CDR3 DNA reads TGTGGCAGCAGCTTAGAAGCTAGCGGGTCGCTGCCCTCCTACAATGAGCAGTTCTTC. It encodes CGSSLEASGSLPSYNEQFF. V usage is TRBV12-3 or TRBV12-4 and J usage is TRBJ2-1, with 8 bases lining up with TRBD2. The CDR3 length is 19 residues.